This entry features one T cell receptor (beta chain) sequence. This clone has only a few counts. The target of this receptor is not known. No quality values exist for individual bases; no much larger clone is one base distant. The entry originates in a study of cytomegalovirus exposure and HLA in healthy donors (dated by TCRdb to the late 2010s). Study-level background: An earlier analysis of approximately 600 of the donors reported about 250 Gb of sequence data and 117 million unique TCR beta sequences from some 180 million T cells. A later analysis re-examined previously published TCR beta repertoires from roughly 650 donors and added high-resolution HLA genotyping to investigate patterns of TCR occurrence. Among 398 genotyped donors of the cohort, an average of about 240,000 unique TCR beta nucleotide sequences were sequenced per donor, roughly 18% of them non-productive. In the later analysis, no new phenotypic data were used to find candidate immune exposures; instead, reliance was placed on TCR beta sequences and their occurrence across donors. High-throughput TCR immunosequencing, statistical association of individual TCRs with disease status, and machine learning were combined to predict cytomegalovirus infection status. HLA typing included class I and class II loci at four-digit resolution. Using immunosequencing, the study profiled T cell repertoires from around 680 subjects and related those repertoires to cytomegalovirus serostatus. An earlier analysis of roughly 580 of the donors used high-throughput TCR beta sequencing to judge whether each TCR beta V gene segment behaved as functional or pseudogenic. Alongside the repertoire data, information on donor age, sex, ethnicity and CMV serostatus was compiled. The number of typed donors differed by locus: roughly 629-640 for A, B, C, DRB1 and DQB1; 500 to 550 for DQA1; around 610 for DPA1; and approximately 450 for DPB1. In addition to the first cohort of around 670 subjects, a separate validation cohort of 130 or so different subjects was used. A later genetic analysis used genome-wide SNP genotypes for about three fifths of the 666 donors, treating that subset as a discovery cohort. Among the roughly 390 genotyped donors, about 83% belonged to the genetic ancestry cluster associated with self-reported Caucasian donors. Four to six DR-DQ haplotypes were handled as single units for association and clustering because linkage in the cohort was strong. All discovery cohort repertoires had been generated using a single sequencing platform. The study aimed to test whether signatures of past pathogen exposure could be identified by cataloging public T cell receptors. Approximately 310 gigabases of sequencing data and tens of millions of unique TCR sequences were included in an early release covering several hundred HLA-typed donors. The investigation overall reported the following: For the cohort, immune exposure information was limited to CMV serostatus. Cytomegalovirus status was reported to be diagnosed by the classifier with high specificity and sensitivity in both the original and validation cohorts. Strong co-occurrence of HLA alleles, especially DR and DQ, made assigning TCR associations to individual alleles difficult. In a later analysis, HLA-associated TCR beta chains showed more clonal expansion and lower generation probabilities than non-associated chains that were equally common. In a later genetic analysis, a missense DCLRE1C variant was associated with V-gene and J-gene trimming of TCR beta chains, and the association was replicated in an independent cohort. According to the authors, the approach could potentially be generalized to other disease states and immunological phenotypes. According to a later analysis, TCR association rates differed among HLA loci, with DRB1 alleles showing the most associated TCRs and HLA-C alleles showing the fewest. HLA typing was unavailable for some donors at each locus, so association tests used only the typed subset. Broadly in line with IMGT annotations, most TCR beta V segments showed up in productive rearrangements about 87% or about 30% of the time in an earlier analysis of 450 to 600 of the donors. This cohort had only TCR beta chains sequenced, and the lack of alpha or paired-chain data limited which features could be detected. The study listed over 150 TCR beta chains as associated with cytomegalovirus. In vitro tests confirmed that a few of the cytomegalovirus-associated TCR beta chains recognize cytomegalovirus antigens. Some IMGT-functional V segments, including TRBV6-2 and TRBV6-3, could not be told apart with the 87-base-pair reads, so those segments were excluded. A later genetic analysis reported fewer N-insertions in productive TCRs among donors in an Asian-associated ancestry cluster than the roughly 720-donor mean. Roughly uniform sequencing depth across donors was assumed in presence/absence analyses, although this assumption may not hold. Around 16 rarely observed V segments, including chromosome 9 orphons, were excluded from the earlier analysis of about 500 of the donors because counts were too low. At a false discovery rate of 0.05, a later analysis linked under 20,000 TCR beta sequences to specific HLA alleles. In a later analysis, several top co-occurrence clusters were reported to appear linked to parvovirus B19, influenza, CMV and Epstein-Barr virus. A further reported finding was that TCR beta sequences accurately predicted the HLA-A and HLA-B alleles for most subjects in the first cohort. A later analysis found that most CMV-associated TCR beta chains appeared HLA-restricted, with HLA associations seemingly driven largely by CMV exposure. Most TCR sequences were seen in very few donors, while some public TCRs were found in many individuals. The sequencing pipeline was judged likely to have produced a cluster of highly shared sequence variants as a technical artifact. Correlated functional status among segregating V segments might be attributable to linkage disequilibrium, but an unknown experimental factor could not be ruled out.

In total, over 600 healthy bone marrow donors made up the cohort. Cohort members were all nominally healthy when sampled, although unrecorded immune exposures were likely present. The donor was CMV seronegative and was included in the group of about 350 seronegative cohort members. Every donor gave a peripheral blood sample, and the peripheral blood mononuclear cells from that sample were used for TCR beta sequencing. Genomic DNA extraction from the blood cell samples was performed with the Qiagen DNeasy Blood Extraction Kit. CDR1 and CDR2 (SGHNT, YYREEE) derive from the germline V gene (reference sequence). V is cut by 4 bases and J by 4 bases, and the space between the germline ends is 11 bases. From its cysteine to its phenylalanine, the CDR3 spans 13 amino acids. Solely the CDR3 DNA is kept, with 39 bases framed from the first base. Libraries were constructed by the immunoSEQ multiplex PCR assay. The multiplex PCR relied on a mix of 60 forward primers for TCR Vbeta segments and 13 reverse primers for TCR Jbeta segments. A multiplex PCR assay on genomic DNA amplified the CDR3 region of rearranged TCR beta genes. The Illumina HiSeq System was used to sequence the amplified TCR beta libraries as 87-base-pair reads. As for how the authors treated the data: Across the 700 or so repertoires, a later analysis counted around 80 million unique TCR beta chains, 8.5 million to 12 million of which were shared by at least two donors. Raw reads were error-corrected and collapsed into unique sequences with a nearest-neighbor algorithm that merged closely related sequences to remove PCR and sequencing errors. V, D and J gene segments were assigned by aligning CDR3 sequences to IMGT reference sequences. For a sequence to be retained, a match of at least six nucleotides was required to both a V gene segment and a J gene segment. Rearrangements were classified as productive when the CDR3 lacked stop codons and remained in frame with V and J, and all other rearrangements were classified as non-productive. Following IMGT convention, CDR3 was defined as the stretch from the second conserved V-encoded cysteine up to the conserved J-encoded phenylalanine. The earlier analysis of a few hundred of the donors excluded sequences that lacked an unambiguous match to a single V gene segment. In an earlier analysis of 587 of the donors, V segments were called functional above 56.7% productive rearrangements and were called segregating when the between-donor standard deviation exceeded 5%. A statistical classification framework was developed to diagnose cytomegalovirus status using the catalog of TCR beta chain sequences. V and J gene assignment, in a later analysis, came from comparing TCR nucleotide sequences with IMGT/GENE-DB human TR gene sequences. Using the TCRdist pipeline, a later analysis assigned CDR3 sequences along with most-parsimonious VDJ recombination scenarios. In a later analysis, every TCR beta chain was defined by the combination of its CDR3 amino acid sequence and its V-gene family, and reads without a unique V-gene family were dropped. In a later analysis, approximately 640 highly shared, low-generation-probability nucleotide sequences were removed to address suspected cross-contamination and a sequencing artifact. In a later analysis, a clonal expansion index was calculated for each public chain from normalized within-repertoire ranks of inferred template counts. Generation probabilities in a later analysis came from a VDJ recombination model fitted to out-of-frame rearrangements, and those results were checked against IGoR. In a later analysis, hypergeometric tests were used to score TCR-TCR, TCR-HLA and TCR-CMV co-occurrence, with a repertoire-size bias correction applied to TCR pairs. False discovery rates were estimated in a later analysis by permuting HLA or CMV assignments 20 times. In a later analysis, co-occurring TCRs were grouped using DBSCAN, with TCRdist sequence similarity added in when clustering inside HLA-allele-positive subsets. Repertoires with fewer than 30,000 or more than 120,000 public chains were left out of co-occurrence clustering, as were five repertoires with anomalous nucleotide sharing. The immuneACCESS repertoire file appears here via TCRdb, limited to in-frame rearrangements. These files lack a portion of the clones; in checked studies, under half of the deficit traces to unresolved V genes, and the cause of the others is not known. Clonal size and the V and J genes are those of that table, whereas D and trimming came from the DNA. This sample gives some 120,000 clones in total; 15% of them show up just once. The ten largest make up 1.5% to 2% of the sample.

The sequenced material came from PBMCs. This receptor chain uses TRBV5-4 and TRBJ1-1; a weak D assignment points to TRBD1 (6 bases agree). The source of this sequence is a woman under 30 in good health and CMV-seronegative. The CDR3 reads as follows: CASSPQGITEAFF. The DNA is TGTGCCAGCAGCCCACAGGGAATCACTGAAGCTTTCTTT.